Listed below are T cell receptor beta chains from one sample, sequenced in a study of regulatory T cells in long-lasting Graves disease. TCRdb used MiXCR to reprocess the multiplex PCR reads, holding one entry per CDR3 protein. The sample records about 560,000 distinct CDR3 sequences, around 16% being singletons. This same sample was also taken into another study, of T cells in Graves' hyperthyroidism and ophthalmopathy.

This material consisted of peripheral blood mononuclear cells (PBMCs), taken at new diagnosis, from a patient treated with antithyroid drugs. All receptors derive from a young man with Graves disease. The CDR3 runs from the conserved cysteine through the conserved F or W. The D gene is left open where the match is weak. Part of the rows lack a size; the others show once, few, many or a class for expanded clones.

cdr3_nt cdr3_aa v_call clone_size d_call j_call
TGCGCCAGCAACTCTGTAGCGGATACGCAGTATTTT CASNSVADTQYF TRBV5-1 . . TRBJ2-3
TGTGCCAGCAGCCTGTGGACAGGGAATTACGAGCAGTACTTC CASSLWTGNYEQYF TRBV3-1 many TRBD1 TRBJ2-7
TGTGCCGCGGGGGCTCCTGGAAACACCATATATTTT CAAGAPGNTIYF TRBV19 . . TRBJ1-3
TGTGCCAGCGGGCCCCCGACTAGCGGGAGGGATACGCAGTATTTT CASGPPTSGRDTQYF TRBV27 many TRBD2 TRBJ2-3
TGTGCCAGCAGATCGGTCTTCAGCGGGATTTCGTACGAGCAGTACTTC CASRSVFSGISYEQYF TRBV2 few TRBD2 TRBJ2-7
TGTGCCAGCAGTTTCAGGGGTTCCCAGGTCTACGAGCAGTACTTC CASSFRGSQVYEQYF TRBV28 few . TRBJ2-7
TGCAGTGCTAGCTTCGGGGGCGCGGTTTACCAGCCCCAGCATTTT CSASFGGAVYQPQHF TRBV20-1 many . TRBJ1-5
TGTGCCAGCAGCTTAATAGCGGGAGGTGAGACCCAGTACTTC CASSLIAGGETQYF TRBV7-3 few TRBD2 TRBJ2-5
TGCAGTGCCCCGGAGCCAGGGACGACACCCCTCCACTTT CSAPEPGTTPLHF TRBV20-1 many . TRBJ1-6
TGTGCCAGCAGCCGGGACAGCTCTCAGCCCCAGCATTTT CASSRDSSQPQHF TRBV6-2/TRBV6-3 . TRBD1 TRBJ1-5
TGCAGTGCGGAAGCCCTGGGGCCTGAGGGCTACGCCTTC CSAEALGPEGYAF TRBV20-1 . . TRBJ1-2
TGCAGTGCTATACCCTTCGACAGGGCCAATCAGCCCCAGCATTTT CSAIPFDRANQPQHF TRBV20-1 many TRBD1 TRBJ1-5
TGTGCCAGCAGTGAGAGTTCTGGGGGCGCGGGGTACTATGGCTACACCTTC CASSESSGGAGYYGYTF TRBV2 . . TRBJ1-2
TGTGCCTGGAAGACAGGGGGGATCCGACTCGCCAAAAACATTCAGTACTTC CAWKTGGIRLAKNIQYF TRBV30 many TRBD1 TRBJ2-4
TGTGCCAGCAGTTTCCCGGGACAGGGGTCACCCCTCCACTTT CASSFPGQGSPLHF TRBV27 many TRBD1 TRBJ1-6
TGTGCCAGCAGTGAAAGGCCTAGGCGGGACACCGGGGAGCTGTTTTTT CASSERPRRDTGELFF TRBV6-2/TRBV6-3 . . TRBJ2-2
TGTGCCAGCAGCTTAGGTGGCTACAATGAGCAGTTCTTC CASSLGGYNEQFF TRBV5-1 many . TRBJ2-1
TGTGCCAGCAGATCGGGGCGGGAGGGTGGCACAGATACGCAGTATTTT CASRSGREGGTDTQYF TRBV28 few TRBD2 TRBJ2-3
TGTGCCAGCAGGGGGGACAGGGGTGACTATGGCTACACCTTC CASRGDRGDYGYTF TRBV2 many TRBD1 TRBJ1-2
TGTGCCAGCAGCCCGCTTCACTACGAGCAGTACTTC CASSPLHYEQYF TRBV6-1 . . TRBJ2-7
TGTGCCAGCAGCCACGGGACAGGTGGAGAGAATGAGCAGTTCTTC CASSHGTGGENEQFF TRBV7-3 . TRBD1 TRBJ2-1
TGTGCCAGCAAGGAGGGAGGGACCCGTCAAGGGCAGTACTTC CASKEGGTRQGQYF TRBV6-2/TRBV6-3 many TRBD2 TRBJ2-7
TGTGCCAGCAGCCACTTCCCCGGGACTAGCGGAGGGGGATTTTCCTACGAGCAGTACTTC CASSHFPGTSGGGFSYEQYF TRBV14 few TRBD2 TRBJ2-7
TGTGCCAGCAGCCTGACCCGTGGGGAGCAGTACTTC CASSLTRGEQYF TRBV3-1 few . TRBJ2-7
TGCGCCAGCAGCGAAACTCAGGGGGGTCCCCTCTACGAGCAGTACTTC CASSETQGGPLYEQYF TRBV5-1 many . TRBJ2-7
TGCAGCGTTATGGGGAGGAACACTGAAGCTTTCTTT CSVMGRNTEAFF TRBV29-1 few . TRBJ1-1
TGTGCCAGCAGCCGCGACCAGACTTTCTCTGCGGCTGCTAGCAATCAGCCCCAGCATTTT CASSRDQTFSAAASNQPQHF TRBV7-8 few . TRBJ1-5
TGTGCCAGCAGTTCCTTAGCGAGCACAGATACGCAGTATTTT CASSSLASTDTQYF TRBV27 . . TRBJ2-3
TGCAGTGCTAGTGACGATTCGGCTAGGAGCACAGATACGCAGTATTTT CSASDDSARSTDTQYF TRBV20-1 many . TRBJ2-3
TGCGCCAGCTATGAGACAGGGGACTACAATGAGCAGTTCTTC CASYETGDYNEQFF TRBV5-1 few TRBD1 TRBJ2-1
TGTGCCAGCAAGTGGGGGTCCTACGATCGGAACACTGAAGCTTTCTTT CASKWGSYDRNTEAFF TRBV6-2/TRBV6-3 . . TRBJ1-1
TGCGCCAGCAGCCAAGGAGTTCTGGGGATGAACACTGAAGCTTTCTTT CASSQGVLGMNTEAFF TRBV4-1 . . TRBJ1-1
TGTGCCACCAGCAGAGATCCCCCAGCGGCCTTCACCGGGGAGCTGTTTTTT CATSRDPPAAFTGELFF TRBV15 . . TRBJ2-2
TGTGCCTGGAGTGTCGGTCTAGCTGAGACCCAGTACTTC CAWSVGLAETQYF TRBV30 few . TRBJ2-5
TGCAGCGGTTCGTTAGCTAACTATGGCTACACCTTC CSGSLANYGYTF TRBV29-1 few . TRBJ1-2
TGTGCCAGCAGTTCCGGGGGAGGGTGGGAGACCCAGTACTTC CASSSGGGWETQYF TRBV27 many TRBD2 TRBJ2-5
TGTGCCAGCAGCCCTACAAGGAATCTCGCGGGGGAGCTGTTTTTT CASSPTRNLAGELFF TRBV7-9 few . TRBJ2-2
TGTGCTAGCAGCTCAGGGGTGCGAGGGACCCAGTACTTC CASSSGVRGTQYF TRBV7-7 . . TRBJ2-5
TGTGCCAGCAGTTACCTCGGACCGCTCAATGAGCAGTTCTTC CASSYLGPLNEQFF TRBV6-2/TRBV6-3 many . TRBJ2-1
TGCGCCAGCAGCTTGGGGGACAGGGGGCGCCTAATTAACTATGGCTACACCTTC CASSLGDRGRLINYGYTF TRBV5-1 . TRBD1 TRBJ1-2
TGTGCCAGCAGTGCGCCCGGGAGGAGCAAGGACACTGAAGCTTTCTTT CASSAPGRSKDTEAFF TRBV6-1 many . TRBJ1-1
TGTGCCATCACCGAGCGACTGGACGCTAGGTACGAGCAGTACTTC CAITERLDARYEQYF TRBV10-3 many . TRBJ2-7
TGTGCCTGCAACCCGACAGAAAACTATGGCTACACCTTC CACNPTENYGYTF TRBV7-2 . . TRBJ1-2
TGTGCCAGCAGCTTCCCGGAGACAGGGACCTCCTACAATGAGCAGTTCTTC CASSFPETGTSYNEQFF TRBV7-3 many TRBD1 TRBJ2-1
TGTGCCAGCAGCTTAACCAGGGACAGGGTAGGGTACGAGCAGTACTTC CASSLTRDRVGYEQYF TRBV7-3 few TRBD1 TRBJ2-7
TGCAGTGCCGACCGGGCCGGTGAAAATCAGCCCCAGCATTTT CSADRAGENQPQHF TRBV20-1 . . TRBJ1-5
TGCAGTGCTCCCCGTCGGGGGACAGGGCCCTACGAGCAGTACTTC CSAPRRGTGPYEQYF TRBV20-1 many TRBD1 TRBJ2-7
TGTGCCAGCAGTGACCCGGGACAGGGGGCCGGGGGCTACACCTTC CASSDPGQGAGGYTF TRBV6-4 few TRBD1 TRBJ1-2
TGCGCCAGCACGGGAAGGAGTAAGCATTTT CASTGRSKHF TRBV5-1 . . TRBJ1-5